The rows below give T cell receptor beta chains drawn from one sample of a study of T-cell reconstitution after alpha-beta-depleted transplantation in children. TCRdb processed the PCR reads anew with MiXCR; each CDR3 protein has one entry. The table has 450,000 to 600,000 distinct CDR3 sequences, 10% to 13% seen once. This specimen was PBMCs, taken before TCRalphabeta/CD19-depleted stem cell transplant. The receptor set was obtained from a child aged 2-15 years with inherited bone marrow failure, due to receive a stem cell transplant. CDR3s include the opening cysteine and the closing phenylalanine or tryptophan. The D gene is left open where the match is weak. Size values are once, few and many counts, or a class for expanded clones, and some rows have none.

D gene	V gene	CDR3 length	clone size	J gene	CDR3 protein	CDR3 DNA
TRBD2	TRBV30	14	few	TRBJ2-7	CAWSSRLAPYEQYF	TGTGCCTGGAGTTCTAGACTAGCCCCCTACGAGCAGTACTTC
.	TRBV2	11	many	TRBJ2-5	CASSAKGTLCF	TGTGCCAGCAGTGCTAAAGGGACTCTGTGCTTC
TRBD2	TRBV5-1	20	few	TRBJ2-7	CASSLSRAVAGVDRPDEQYF	TGCGCCAGCAGCTTGTCCCGGGCGGTAGCGGGAGTAGATCGGCCGGACGAGCAGTACTTC
TRBD2	TRBV12-3/TRBV12-4	16	many	TRBJ2-2	CASSYKIAGGNGELFF	TGTGCCAGCAGCTATAAAATAGCGGGTGGCAACGGGGAGCTGTTTTTT
.	TRBV19	12	many	TRBJ1-1	CASSRGAGEAFF	TGTGCCAGTAGTAGGGGGGCCGGAGAAGCTTTCTTT
TRBD2	TRBV20-1	15	few	TRBJ2-3	CSARDRLAGSDTQYF	TGCAGTGCTAGAGATAGACTAGCGGGATCTGATACGCAGTATTTT
.	TRBV7-9	14	many	TRBJ1-1	CASSPLSVSTEAFF	TGTGCCAGCAGCCCGCTTTCGGTGAGCACTGAAGCTTTCTTT
TRBD2	TRBV3-1	16	many	TRBJ2-1	CASSQPTSGRANEQFF	TGTGCCAGCAGCCAACCAACTAGCGGGAGGGCCAATGAGCAGTTCTTC
.	TRBV4-2	16	.	TRBJ2-1	CASGPGQRGVYDEQFF	TGTGCCAGCGGCCCCGGGCAACGGGGCGTTTATGATGAGCAGTTCTTC
.	TRBV20-1	18	many	TRBJ2-1	CSARGPIISESSYNEQFF	TGCAGTGCTAGAGGACCCATCATTAGCGAGAGCTCCTACAATGAGCAGTTCTTC
TRBD2	TRBV6-2/TRBV6-3	18	few	TRBJ2-1	CASTRTSGTYSSYNEQFF	TGTGCCAGCACCCGGACTAGCGGGACATACAGCTCCTACAATGAGCAGTTCTTC
.	TRBV4-3	18	many	TRBJ2-6	CASSQPMTQGTGANVLTF	TGCGCCAGCAGCCAACCCATGACACAGGGAACTGGGGCCAACGTCCTGACTTTC
.	TRBV10-3	14	many	TRBJ1-4	CAISERLRDEKLFF	TGTGCCATCAGTGAGCGGCTGCGGGATGAAAAACTGTTTTTT
.	TRBV7-2	14	many	TRBJ1-5	CASSLYGAHQPQHF	TGTGCCAGCAGCTTATACGGGGCGCATCAGCCCCAGCATTTT
TRBD2	TRBV12-3/TRBV12-4	17	.	TRBJ2-2	CASTFLDLAGFTGELFF	TGTGCCAGCACCTTCTTGGACCTAGCGGGCTTCACCGGGGAGCTGTTTTTT
.	TRBV11-2	16	many	TRBJ2-1	CASSLGIVRNYNEQFF	TGTGCCAGCAGCTTAGGGATTGTGAGGAACTACAATGAGCAGTTCTTC
.	TRBV15	14	.	TRBJ2-3	CATSRVLPGNTQYF	TGTGCCACCAGCAGAGTTCTACCCGGAAATACGCAGTATTTT
.	TRBV4-2	14	many	TRBJ2-3	CASSPPGGTDTQYF	TGTGCCAGCAGCCCCCCCGGAGGCACAGATACGCAGTATTTT
.	TRBV6-1	13	many	TRBJ2-3	CASRTLQRDTQYF	TGTGCCAGCAGGACACTGCAGCGAGATACGCAGTATTTT
TRBD2	TRBV4-3	20	many	TRBJ2-1	CASSQVSPRLAGGNRNEQFF	TGCGCCAGCAGCCAAGTATCCCCTAGACTAGCGGGAGGGAATAGGAATGAGCAGTTCTTC
.	TRBV19	15	few	TRBJ1-5	CASSIIVQGNQPQHF	TGTGCCAGTAGTATAATAGTTCAGGGCAATCAGCCCCAGCATTTT
TRBD2	TRBV10-3	16	many	TRBJ2-1	CAISELAATNYNEQFF	TGTGCCATCAGTGAACTAGCGGCAACTAACTACAATGAGCAGTTCTTC
TRBD1	TRBV10-3	15	many	TRBJ1-2	CAISETGQPSYGYTF	TGTGCCATCAGTGAGACGGGACAGCCCTCCTATGGCTACACCTTC
.	TRBV18	13	many	TRBJ2-7	CASSPTTTDEQYF	TGTGCCAGCTCACCAACGACGACGGACGAGCAGTACTTC
.	TRBV19	11	few	TRBJ2-4	CGPRPFTMGYF	TGTGGCCCGCGACCGTTCACAATGGGGTACTTC
TRBD1	TRBV6-2/TRBV6-3	15	.	TRBJ2-7	CASSNGQGLAYEQYF	TGTGCCAGCAGTAACGGACAGGGGTTGGCCTACGAGCAGTACTTC